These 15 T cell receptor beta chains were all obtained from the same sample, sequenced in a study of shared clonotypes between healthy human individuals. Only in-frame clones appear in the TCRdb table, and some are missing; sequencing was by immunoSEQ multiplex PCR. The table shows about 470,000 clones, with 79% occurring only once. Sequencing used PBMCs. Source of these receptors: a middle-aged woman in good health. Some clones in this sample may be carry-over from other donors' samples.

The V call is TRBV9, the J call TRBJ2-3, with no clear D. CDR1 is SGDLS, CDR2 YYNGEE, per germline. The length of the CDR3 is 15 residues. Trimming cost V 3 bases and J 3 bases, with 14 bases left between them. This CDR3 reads CASSGPYVETDTQYF. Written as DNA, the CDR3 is TGTGCCAGCAGCGGACCCTACGTCGAGACAGATACGCAGTATTTT. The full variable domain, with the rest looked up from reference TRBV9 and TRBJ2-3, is DSGVTQTPKHLITATGQRVTLRCSPRSGDLSVYWYQQSLDQGLQFLIQYYNGEERAKGNILERFSAQQFPDLHSELNLSSLELGDSALYFCASSGPYVETDTQYFGPGTRLTVL.

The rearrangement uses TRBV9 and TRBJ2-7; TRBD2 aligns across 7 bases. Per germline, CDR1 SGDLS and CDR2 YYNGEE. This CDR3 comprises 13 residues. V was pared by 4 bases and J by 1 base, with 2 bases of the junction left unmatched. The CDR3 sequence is CASSPGGSYEQYF. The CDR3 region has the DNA TGTGCCAGCAGCCCCGGGGGGTCCTACGAGCAGTACTTC.

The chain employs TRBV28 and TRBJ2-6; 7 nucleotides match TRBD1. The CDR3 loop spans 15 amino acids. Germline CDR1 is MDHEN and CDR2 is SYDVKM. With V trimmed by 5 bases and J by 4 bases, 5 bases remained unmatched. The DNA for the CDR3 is TGTGCCAGCAGTGCCCAGGGGGTGGGGGCCAACGTCCTGACTTTC. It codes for CASSAQGVGANVLTF.

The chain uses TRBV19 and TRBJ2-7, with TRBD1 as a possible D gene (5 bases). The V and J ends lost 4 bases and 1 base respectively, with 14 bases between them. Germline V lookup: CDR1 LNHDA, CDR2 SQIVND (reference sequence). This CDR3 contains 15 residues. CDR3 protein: CASSRLGAESYEQYF. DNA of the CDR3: TGTGCCAGTAGTAGGTTAGGGGCGGAATCCTACGAGCAGTACTTC.

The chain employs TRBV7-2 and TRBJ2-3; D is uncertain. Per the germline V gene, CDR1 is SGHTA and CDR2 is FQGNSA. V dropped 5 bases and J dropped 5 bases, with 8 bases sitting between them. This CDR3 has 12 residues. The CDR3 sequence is CASSGVGDTQYF. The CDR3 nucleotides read TGTGCCAGCAGCGGAGTTGGAGATACGCAGTATTTT.

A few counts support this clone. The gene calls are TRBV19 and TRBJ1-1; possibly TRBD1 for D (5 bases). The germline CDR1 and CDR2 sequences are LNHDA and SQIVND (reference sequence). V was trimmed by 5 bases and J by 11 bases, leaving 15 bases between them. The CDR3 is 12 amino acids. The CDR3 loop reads CASSAPPGEAFF. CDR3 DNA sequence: TGTGCCAGTAGTGCCCCCCCGGGGGAGGCTTTCTTT.

Here the CDR3 reads CASSLYGGGPTGELFF. The DNA for the CDR3 is TGTGCCAGCAGCTTATATGGCGGGGGGCCCACCGGGGAGCTGTTTTTT. V is TRBV7-2 and J is TRBJ2-2; TRBD2 matches at 8 bases. The CDR3 has 16 amino acids. V dropped 2 bases and J dropped 4; count of bases not matched to a gene: 6. The V gene's germline CDR1 is SGHTA and CDR2 FQGNSA.

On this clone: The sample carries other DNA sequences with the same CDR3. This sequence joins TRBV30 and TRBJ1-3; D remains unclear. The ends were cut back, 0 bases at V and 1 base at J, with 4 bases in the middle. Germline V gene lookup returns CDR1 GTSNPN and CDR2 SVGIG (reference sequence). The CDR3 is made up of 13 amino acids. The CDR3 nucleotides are TGTGCCTGGAGTGTAGCTTCTGGAAACACCATATATTTT. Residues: CAWSVASGNTIYF.

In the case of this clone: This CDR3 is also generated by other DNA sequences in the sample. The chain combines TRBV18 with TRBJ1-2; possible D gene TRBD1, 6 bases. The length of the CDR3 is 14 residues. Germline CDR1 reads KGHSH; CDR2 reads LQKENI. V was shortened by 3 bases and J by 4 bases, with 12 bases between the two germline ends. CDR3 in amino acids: CASSPSGDGYGYTF. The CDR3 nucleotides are TGTGCCAGCTCACCTTCAGGGGATGGCTATGGCTACACCTTC.

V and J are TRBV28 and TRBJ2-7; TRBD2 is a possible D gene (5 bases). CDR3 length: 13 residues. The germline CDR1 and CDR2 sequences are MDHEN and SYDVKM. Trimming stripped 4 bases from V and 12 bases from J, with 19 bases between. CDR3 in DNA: TGTGCCAGCAGTTCTCCCGGGAACCCGGGTTCGTACTTC. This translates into CASSSPGNPGSYF.

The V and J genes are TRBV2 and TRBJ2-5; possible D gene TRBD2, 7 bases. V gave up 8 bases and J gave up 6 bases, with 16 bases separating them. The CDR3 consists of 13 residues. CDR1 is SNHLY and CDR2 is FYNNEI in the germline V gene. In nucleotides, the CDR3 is TGTGCCAGCTGCTGGGGGGGCCTGCAGACCCAGTACTTC. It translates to CASCWGGLQTQYF.

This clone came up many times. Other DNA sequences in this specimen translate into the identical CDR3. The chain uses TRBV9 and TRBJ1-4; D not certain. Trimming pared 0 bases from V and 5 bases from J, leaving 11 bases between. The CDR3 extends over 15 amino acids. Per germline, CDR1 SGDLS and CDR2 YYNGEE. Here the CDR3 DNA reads TGTGCCAGCAGCGTAGGTGGGCGCAGAAATGAAAAACTGTTTTTT. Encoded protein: CASSVGGRRNEKLFF.

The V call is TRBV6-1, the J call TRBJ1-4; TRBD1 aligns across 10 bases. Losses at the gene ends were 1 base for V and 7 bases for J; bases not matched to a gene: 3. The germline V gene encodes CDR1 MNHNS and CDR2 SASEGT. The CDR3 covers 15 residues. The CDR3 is CASSEGGQGGEKLFF. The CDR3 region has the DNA TGTGCCAGCAGTGAAGGCGGACAGGGGGGTGAAAAACTGTTTTTT.

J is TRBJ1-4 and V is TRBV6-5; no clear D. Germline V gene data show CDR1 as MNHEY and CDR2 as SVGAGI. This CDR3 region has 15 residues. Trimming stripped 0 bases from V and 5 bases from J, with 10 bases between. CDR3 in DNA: TGTGCCAGCAGTTACTCGTTTACGGAGAATGAAAAACTGTTTTTT. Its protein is CASSYSFTENEKLFF.

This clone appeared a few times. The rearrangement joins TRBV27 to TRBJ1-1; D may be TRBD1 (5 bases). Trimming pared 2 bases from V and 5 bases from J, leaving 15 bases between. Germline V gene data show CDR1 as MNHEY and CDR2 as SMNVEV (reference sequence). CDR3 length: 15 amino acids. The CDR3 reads CASSLDGAGRTEAFF. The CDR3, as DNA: TGTGCCAGCAGTTTAGATGGGGCCGGGCGGACTGAAGCTTTCTTT.